Given below is one T cell receptor beta chain in context. Its cognate antigen has yet to be identified. One base away there is no much larger clone; base qualities are not given. The data originate from a study of spatial heterogeneity in lung cancer (dated by TCRdb to about 2019). With respect to the entire study: Donors were approximately 72 patients with early-stage, untreated non-small cell lung cancer from the lung TRACERx cohort. Follow-up PBMC samples were sequenced whenever available, with a median time to follow-up of around 24 months after resection. More beta-chain than alpha-chain transcripts were consistently detected, likely reflecting higher beta-chain transcript abundance. In the raw uncorrected reads, each unique combination of TCR and UMI appeared more than ten times on average. In non-small cell lung cancer, the study quantitatively compared TCR alpha and beta repertoires across several tumor regions, matched nontumor lung, and blood. Nonsynonymous mutation counts, determined by whole-exome sequencing of tumor tissue, were related to TCR repertoire features. Both alpha and beta chains were TCR-sequenced in samples taken at surgery, namely 220 tumor regions, 61 to 65 matched nontumor lung samples and about 54 PBMC samples.

The CDR3, from cysteine to phenylalanine, totals 14 residues. CDR3 DNA only is kept here, 42 bases in frame from base 1. The germline V gene (reference sequence) provides CDR1 LNHDA and CDR2 SQIVND. Trimming costs V 6 bases and J 4 bases, and their ends lie 12 bases apart. The investigation overall reported the following: Only approximately 13 patients were included in the comparisons of baseline and follow-up blood repertoires. Ubiquitous expanded tumor TCRs showed up in blood more often at tumor resection than at routine follow-up. Additional single-cell paired TCR alpha and beta sequencing was considered necessary to confirm, at a functional level, the hypothesis that regional TCRs recognize regional mutations.

Receptor amplification or capture employed 5' RACE. The instrument given in TCRdb is NextSeq 500. The TCR library protocol attached a unique molecular identifier to each TCR cDNA molecule to allow correction of PCR and sequencing errors. The published analysis was carried out like this. TCR identification, UMI-based error correction and CDR3 extraction were all carried out with Decombinator tools. Expanded TCRs were defined as those above a frequency of 2 per 1,000, corresponding to the top 1% of the tumor frequency distribution. Renyi diversity was calculated using the R vegan package after each repertoire was subsampled 100 times to 5,000 TCRs. CDR3 similarity networks were built from amino acid triplet string-kernel similarity, connecting CDR3s with pairwise similarity above 0.82. TCRdb reprocessing: public reads trimmed at Q25 with fastp, clones called with MiXCR, in-frame beta chains kept. Each CDR3 protein gets just one entry, which takes the most common genes and DNA from the rows behind it. The V and J calls shown here were made by TCRdb, not taken from the authors' results. The sample table holds about 110,000 distinct CDR3 sequences, of which about 10% were seen once. The top ten constitute 24% of the sample.

This sample's time point label indicates: blood at routine non-recurrence follow-up after resection. For TCR sequencing, whole RNA was extracted from tumor and nontumor lung tissue, or from cryopreserved PBMC samples, and no cell sorting was done. A patient was chosen for TCR sequencing only when enough RNA was available from at least two tumor regions. This receptor was obtained from a female donor with early-stage non-small cell lung cancer. This material consisted of PBMCs, taken at follow-up. The chain was built from TRBV19 and TRBJ2-2; the D assignment is uncertain and may be TRBD1 or TRBD2, with 5 bases supporting each. The DNA is as follows: TGTGCCAGTAGATCCGGGACGTTCACCGGGGAGCTGTTTTTT. Its protein is CASRSGTFTGELFF.